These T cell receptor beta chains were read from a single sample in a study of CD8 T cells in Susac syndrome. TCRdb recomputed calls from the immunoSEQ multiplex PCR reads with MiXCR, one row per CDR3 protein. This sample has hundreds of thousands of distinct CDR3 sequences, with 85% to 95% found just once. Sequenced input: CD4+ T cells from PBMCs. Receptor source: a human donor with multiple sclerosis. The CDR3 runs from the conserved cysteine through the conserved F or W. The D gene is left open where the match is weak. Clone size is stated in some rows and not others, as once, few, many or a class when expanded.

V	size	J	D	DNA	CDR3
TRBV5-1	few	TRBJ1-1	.	TGCGCCAGTACCCTTCTGGGAGGGAACACTGAAGCTTTCTTT	CASTLLGGNTEAFF
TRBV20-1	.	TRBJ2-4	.	TGCAGTGCTAGCCCCCGGGGGCCTAAAAACATTCAGTACTTC	CSASPRGPKNIQYF
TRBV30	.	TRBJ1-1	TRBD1	TGTGCCTGGAGTACTCGGACAGGGACTGCTTTCTTT	CAWSTRTGTAFF
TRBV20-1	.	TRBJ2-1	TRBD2	TGCAGTGCTAGAGATGGCGGGAGGTCCTACAATGAGCAGTTCTTC	CSARDGGRSYNEQFF
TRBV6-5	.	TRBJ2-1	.	TGTGCCAGCAGTTACTCGAAGGGTAGCTCCTACAATGAGCAGTTCTTC	CASSYSKGSSYNEQFF
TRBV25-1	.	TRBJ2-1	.	TGTGCCAGCAGTGATATAATTGAGCAGTTCTTC	CASSDIIEQFF
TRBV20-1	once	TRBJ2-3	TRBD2	TGCAGTGCTCCGACTAGCACTAGCACAGATACGCAGTATTTT	CSAPTSTSTDTQYF
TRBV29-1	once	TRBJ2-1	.	TGCAGCGTGGCTCACCTCCCGGGGCTAAACAATGAGCAGTTCTTC	CSVAHLPGLNNEQFF
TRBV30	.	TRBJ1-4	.	TGTGCCTGGAGTTATCGCCCGTCCGGACATACACCGAAACTGTTTTTT	CAWSYRPSGHTPKLFF
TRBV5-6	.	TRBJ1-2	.	TGTGCCAGCAGCGCGGATCGCCTTGGAGGCTACACCTTC	CASSADRLGGYTF
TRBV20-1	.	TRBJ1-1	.	TGCAGTGCTAGCGGAGGGGGAGAAACTGAAGCTTTCTTT	CSASGGGETEAFF
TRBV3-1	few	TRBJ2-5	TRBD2	TGTGCCAGCAGCCAGCGCGGGGGCCAAGAGACCCAGTACTTC	CASSQRGGQETQYF
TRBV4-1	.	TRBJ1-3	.	TGCGCCAGCAGCCAAGATGGCAGTCACGGAAACACCATATATTTT	CASSQDGSHGNTIYF
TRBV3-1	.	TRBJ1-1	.	TGTGCCAGCAGCCAACGCAGGCTGGCTGAAGCTTTCTTT	CASSQRRLAEAFF
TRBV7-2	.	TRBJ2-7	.	TGTGCCAGCAGCTTAGCGGTACTTTACGAGCAGTACTTC	CASSLAVLYEQYF
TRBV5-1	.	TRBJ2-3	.	TGCGCCAGCAGCTTGGGCAAAGGGAGCACAGATACGCAGTATTTT	CASSLGKGSTDTQYF
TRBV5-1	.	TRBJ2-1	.	TGCGCCAGCAGCTTGACCCTTGGACGGTACAATGAGCAGTTCTTC	CASSLTLGRYNEQFF
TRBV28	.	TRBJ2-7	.	TGTGCCAGCAGTTTACTCCTAGGCGAGCAGTACTTC	CASSLLLGEQYF
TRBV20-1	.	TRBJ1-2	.	TGCAGTGCTAGAGGAGCCCAACAGGGTGTGGAGTACTATGGCTACACCTTC	CSARGAQQGVEYYGYTF
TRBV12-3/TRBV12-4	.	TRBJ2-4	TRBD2	TGTGCCAGCAGTCCGGGGGGGCCTAGGGGCATTCAGTACTTC	CASSPGGPRGIQYF
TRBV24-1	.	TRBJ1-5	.	TGTGCCACCAGTGACCGCGGACAGAGAAGCAATCAGCCCCAGCATTTT	CATSDRGQRSNQPQHF
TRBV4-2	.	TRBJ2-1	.	TGTGCCAGCAGCCAAGTTCCGGGGGTTTCCTACAATGAGCAGTTCTTC	CASSQVPGVSYNEQFF
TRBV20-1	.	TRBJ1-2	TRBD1	TGCAGTGCTCCCCGGGACAGGAGGGGATCCCCCTATGGCTACACCTTC	CSAPRDRRGSPYGYTF
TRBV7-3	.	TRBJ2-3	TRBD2	TGTGCCAGCAGCTCTAGCGGGATAAGCACAGATACGCAGTATTTT	CASSSSGISTDTQYF
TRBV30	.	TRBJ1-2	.	TGTGCCTTGGGGGGGGGCGACTATGGCTACACCTTC	CALGGGDYGYTF
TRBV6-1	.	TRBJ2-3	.	TGTGCCAGCAGTCCACCCATTGGGGGCACAGATACGCAGTATTTT	CASSPPIGGTDTQYF
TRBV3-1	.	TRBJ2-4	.	TGTGCCAGCAGCCAACTGGACCTAGCCAAAAACATTCAGTACTTC	CASSQLDLAKNIQYF
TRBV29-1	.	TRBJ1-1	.	TGCAGCGGAAAAGAGACAGAATCTGAAGCTTTCTTT	CSGKETESEAFF
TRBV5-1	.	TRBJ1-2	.	TGCGCCAGCTCAATGCCCCCCGGGGGGACTAACTATGGCTACACCTTC	CASSMPPGGTNYGYTF
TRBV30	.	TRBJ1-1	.	TGTGCCTGGAGTGTAAGGCTGGACACTGAAGCTTTCTTT	CAWSVRLDTEAFF
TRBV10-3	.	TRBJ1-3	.	TGTGCCATCAGTGGACTGGGCGACTCTGGAAACACCATATATTTT	CAISGLGDSGNTIYF
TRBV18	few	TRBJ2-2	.	TGTGCCAGCTCACCCCTTGGCGGGACCGGGGAGCTGTTTTTT	CASSPLGGTGELFF
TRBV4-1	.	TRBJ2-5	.	TGCGCCAGCAGCCAAGTAGAGACAGAAGAGACCCAGTACTTC	CASSQVETEETQYF
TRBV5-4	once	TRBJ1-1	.	TGTGCCAGCAGAAGGGGGGGGGACACTGAAGCTTTCTTT	CASRRGGDTEAFF
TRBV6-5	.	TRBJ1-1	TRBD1	TGTGCCAGCAGTACAGGGGACACTGAAGCTTTCTTT	CASSTGDTEAFF
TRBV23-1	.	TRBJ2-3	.	TGCGCCAGCAGTAAAAAAACAGATACGCAGTATTTT	CASSKKTDTQYF
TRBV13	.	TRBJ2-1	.	TGTGCCAGCAGCCCGGGTAGGACTAGGGGGTACAATGAGCAGTTCTTC	CASSPGRTRGYNEQFF
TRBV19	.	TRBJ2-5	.	TGTGCCAGTAGTATAGGAGGGTTCCCAGAGACCCAGTACTTC	CASSIGGFPETQYF
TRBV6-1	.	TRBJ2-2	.	TGTGCCAGCAGTCCCCTCGGGGGAAGTTTCGCCGGGGAGCTGTTTTTT	CASSPLGGSFAGELFF
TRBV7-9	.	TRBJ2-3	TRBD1	TGTGCCAGCAGCCTGGGACAGGGGGGCGTGTATTTT	CASSLGQGGVYF
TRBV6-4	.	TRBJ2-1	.	TGTGCCAGCAGCCCGGGTAGTAATGAGCAGTTCTTC	CASSPGSNEQFF